The 25 T cell receptor beta chains in this list originate from one sample, sequenced in a study of T cells in tumors after PD-1 blockade. The protocol was immunoSEQ multiplex PCR, while the TCRdb copy is restricted to in-frame clones and leaves out a portion. The sample contains almost 35,000 clones, approximately 73% of which appear only once. This material consisted of PBMCs, taken after anti-PD-1 treatment. The source of these receptors is a human donor with basal cell carcinoma.

This rearrangement joins TRBV7-6 to TRBJ1-3, with D perhaps matching TRBD1 (6 bases). Germline V CDR1 and CDR2: SGHVS, FNYEAQ. The CDR3 spans 15 residues. Deletions cut 0 bases from V and 3 bases from J, with 9 bases between. The CDR3, as DNA: TGTGCCAGCAGCTTAGCGCAAGGGGGTGGAAACACCATATATTTT. Translating it yields CASSLAQGGGNTIYF.

The rearrangement links TRBV6-5 to TRBJ2-2; the D is unclear. The CDR3 is 13 amino acids. V was shortened by 7 bases and J by 5 bases, with 11 bases between the two germline ends. CDR1 MNHEY and CDR2 SVGAGI come from the germline V gene. CDR3 DNA: TGTGCCAGCACCCGATCCCCTACCGGGGAGCTGTTTTTT. Protein product: CASTRSPTGELFF.

V is TRBV11-3 and J is TRBJ2-5; TRBD1 or TRBD2 may be the D gene (5 bases each). There are 15 residues in the CDR3. Germline CDR1 is SGHNT and CDR2 is YENEEA. Trimming cost V 5 bases and J 3 bases, with 16 bases left between them. CDR3 amino acids: CASSAGTAREETQYF. The CDR3 DNA reads as TGTGCCAGCAGCGCAGGGACCGCACGGGAAGAGACCCAGTACTTC.

The V gene is TRBV5-1, the J gene TRBJ2-3, with D unresolved. V lost 8 bases and J lost 4, with 23 bases in between. This CDR3 region has 16 residues. Looked up from germline, CDR1 is SGHRS and CDR2 is YFSETQ. The CDR3 loop is CASRVDVGVGADTQYF. CDR3 sequence (DNA): TGCGCCAGTAGGGTGGACGTTGGCGTGGGCGCAGATACGCAGTATTTT.

The chain employs TRBV19 and TRBJ2-2; 7 bases match TRBD2. With 4 bases clipped from V and 0 bases from J, the junction kept 11 bases outside the gene matches. CDR3 length: 18 amino acids. Germline loops: CDR1 LNHDA, CDR2 SQIVND (reference sequence). Here the CDR3 reads CASSNPPGGTPNTGELFF. DNA for the CDR3: TGTGCCAGTAGTAACCCGCCCGGGGGGACTCCGAACACCGGGGAGCTGTTTTTT. The full variable domain, rest sourced from reference TRBV19 and TRBJ2-2, is DGGITQSPKYLFRKEGQNVTLSCEQNLNHDAMYWYRQDPGQGLRLIYYSQIVNDFQKGDIAEGYSVSREKKESFPLTVTSAQKNPTAFYLCASSNPPGGTPNTGELFFGEGSRLTVL.

This chain connects TRBV2 to TRBJ1-5, with D perhaps matching TRBD1 (6 bases). The CDR3 runs to 15 residues. Deletions cut 6 bases from V and 3 bases from J, with 15 bases between. Per the germline V gene, CDR1 is SNHLY and CDR2 is FYNNEI. The CDR3 loop reads CASRIGGTNNQPQHF. The CDR3 DNA reads TGTGCCAGCAGGATAGGGGGTACGAACAATCAGCCCCAGCATTTT.

This rearrangement joins TRBV10-3 to TRBJ2-7; 11 nucleotides match TRBD1. Germline CDR1 and CDR2: ENHRY and SYGVKD. The junction had 5 bases not matched to a gene; V was cut back by 11 bases and J by 2 bases. CDR3 length: 13 amino acids. This chain's CDR3 is CALGQGATYEQYF. The CDR3 coding sequence is TGTGCCCTCGGACAGGGGGCTACCTACGAGCAGTACTTC.

V is TRBV3-1 (or the pseudogene TRBV3-2) and J is TRBJ2-7, with TRBD2 matching over 9 bases. Losses at the gene ends were 1 base for V and 6 bases for J; bases not matched to a gene: 7. Germline loops: CDR1 LGHDT, CDR2 YNNKEL (reference sequence). The CDR3 totals 15 residues. The CDR3 reads CASSQGTSAGVEQYF. DNA for the CDR3: TGTGCCAGCAGCCAAGGGACTAGCGCCGGCGTCGAGCAGTACTTC.

The CDR3 protein is CATSRDHGYEQYF. The CDR3 bases are TGTGCCACCAGCAGAGATCACGGTTACGAGCAGTACTTC. The rearrangement uses TRBV15 and TRBJ2-7; D unclear. The CDR3 length is 13 residues. The germline V and J ends were trimmed by 0 bases and 4 bases, with 7 bases remaining between them. Germline assignment: CDR1 LNHNV and CDR2 YYDKDF (reference sequence).

The rearrangement joins TRBV19 to TRBJ1-1; 8 nucleotides agree with TRBD1. Germline V CDR1 and CDR2: LNHDA, SQIVND (reference sequence). This CDR3 has 16 amino acids. With 3 bases clipped from V and 10 bases from J, the junction kept 16 bases outside the gene matches. CDR3 sequence: CASSIFRGRRAIGAFF. CDR3 DNA sequence: TGTGCCAGTAGTATTTTCAGGGGGCGTCGAGCAATAGGAGCTTTCTTT.

This rearrangement joins TRBV5-1 to TRBJ2-1, with D possibly being TRBD1 (5 bases). The CDR3 runs 14 residues. V shed 4 bases and J shed 2 bases, with 10 bases lying between them. The germline V gene has CDR1 SGHRS and CDR2 YFSETQ. The CDR3 spells CASSVQDAYNEQFF. The CDR3 DNA reads TGCGCCAGCAGCGTACAGGATGCCTACAATGAGCAGTTCTTC.

The chain recombines TRBV19 with TRBJ1-1; D ambiguous. V was trimmed by 2 bases and J by 2 bases, leaving 9 bases between them. Germline V gene sequence: CDR1 LNHDA, CDR2 SQIVND (reference sequence). CDR3 length: 14 residues. The CDR3 region is CASSIQVFNTEAFF. For the CDR3, the DNA is TGTGCCAGTAGTATACAGGTTTTCAACACTGAAGCTTTCTTT.

This clone occurred a few times. This chain uses TRBV9 with TRBJ1-5; TRBD1 might be the D (6 bases). Germline-derived CDR1 and CDR2 are SGDLS and YYNGEE. Trimming pared 2 bases from V and 4 bases from J, leaving 13 bases between. The CDR3 runs to 15 residues. CDR3 in DNA: TGTGCCAGCAGCGTCAAGGGGGACCCGAATCAGCCCCAGCATTTT. This codes for CASSVKGDPNQPQHF.

This clone was found once. The CDR3 loop reads CASSTSHKGQGTTDTQYF. CDR3 in DNA: TGTGCCAGTAGTACAAGTCACAAGGGACAGGGGACAACAGATACGCAGTATTTT. The V call is TRBV19, the J call TRBJ2-3, with 10 nucleotides matching TRBD1. The germline V gene has CDR1 LNHDA and CDR2 SQIVND (reference sequence). The CDR3 is made up of 18 amino acids. The V segment lost 4 bases and the J segment 3 bases; nucleotides outside the gene matches: 13. Based on the CDR3 plus reference TRBV19 and TRBJ2-3, the full variable domain is DGGITQSPKYLFRKEGQNVTLSCEQNLNHDAMYWYRQDPGQGLRLIYYSQIVNDFQKGDIAEGYSVSREKKESFPLTVTSAQKNPTAFYLCASSTSHKGQGTTDTQYFGPGTRLTVL.

The CDR3 spells CASSGPLHGWQGKAGANVLTF. DNA of the CDR3: TGCGCCAGCAGTGGGCCCCTACACGGCTGGCAGGGTAAGGCTGGGGCCAACGTCCTGACTTTC. The V call is TRBV10-2, the J call TRBJ2-6, with a tentative D call TRBD1 (5 bases). The ends were cut back, 4 bases at V and 2 bases at J, with 27 bases in the middle. The germline V gene has CDR1 WSHSY and CDR2 SAAADI. This CDR3 is 21 amino acids long.

V gene TRBV6-2 or TRBV6-3 combines with J gene TRBJ2-5; either TRBD1 or TRBD2 may supply D (5 bases each). This CDR3 is built from 14 residues. The V gene's germline CDR1 is MNHEY and CDR2 SVGEGT. V was pared by 2 bases and J by 5 bases, with 12 bases between. The CDR3 here is CASSYGRKGETQYF. The CDR3 region has the DNA TGTGCCAGCAGTTACGGGAGAAAGGGGGAGACCCAGTACTTC.

The rearrangement joins TRBV24-1 to TRBJ2-1; weak D call: TRBD1 (5 bases). This CDR3 contains 16 residues. Germline CDR1 is KGHDR and CDR2 is SFDVKD. Trimming cost V 1 base and J 5 bases, with 14 bases left between them. The CDR3 DNA reads TGTGCCACCAGTGATTTCAGGGTAACCTTGAACAATGAGCAGTTCTTC. It translates to CATSDFRVTLNNEQFF.

This rearrangement joins TRBV24-1 to TRBJ1-5; D gene ambiguous. Trimming stripped 2 bases from V and 4 bases from J, with 8 bases between. Per the germline V gene, CDR1 is KGHDR and CDR2 is SFDVKD. There are 14 residues in the CDR3. The CDR3: CATSDSHTNQPQHF. In DNA form, the CDR3 reads TGTGCCACCAGTGATTCACACACTAATCAGCCCCAGCATTTT.

V gene TRBV6-5 combines with J gene TRBJ2-3; 7 bases map to TRBD2. This CDR3 is built from 14 residues. CDR1 MNHEY and CDR2 SVGAGI come from the germline V gene. The V segment lost 6 bases and the J segment 3 bases; nucleotides outside the gene matches: 6. Here the CDR3 DNA reads TGTGCCAGCAGGGGCGGGAGTTGGACAGATACGCAGTATTTT. Its translation is CASRGGSWTDTQYF.

This chain connects TRBV14 to TRBJ2-7, with unresolved D. Germline lookup yields CDR1 SGHDN and CDR2 FVKESK. Trimming took off 4 bases at V and 3 bases at J, with 4 bases between the two ends. This CDR3 contains 11 residues. The chain's CDR3 is CASSRDYEQYF. CDR3 bases: TGTGCCAGCAGCCGAGACTACGAGCAGTACTTC.

This clone came up once. This sequence joins TRBV5-4 and TRBJ2-7; a weak D match, TRBD2 (5 bases). Germline V gives CDR1 SGHNT, CDR2 YYREEE (reference sequence). The V end lost 0 bases, the J end lost 5 bases, and 12 bases lay between the germline ends. The CDR3 runs 14 residues. The CDR3 sequence is CASSLGGKGNEQYF. The DNA for the CDR3 is TGTGCCAGCAGCTTGGGAGGGAAAGGGAACGAGCAGTACTTC.

This clone has just a few counts. CDR3 DNA sequence: TGTGCCAGCAGTGAAATTAACAGGGCTAATGAAAAACTGTTTTTT. Its protein product is CASSEINRANEKLFF. The genes are TRBV6-1 and TRBJ1-4; weak D call: TRBD1 (6 bases). The germline V and J ends were trimmed by 2 bases and 3 bases, with 10 bases remaining between them. CDR3 size: 15 residues. Germline V lookup: CDR1 MNHNS, CDR2 SASEGT.

This clone was counted only a few times. The chain uses TRBV7-2 and TRBJ2-3, with D tentatively TRBD2 (5 bases). CDR1 is SGHTA and CDR2 is FQGNSA in the germline V gene. The V gene lost 5 bases and the J gene lost 2 bases, with 17 bases spanning the gap. The length of the CDR3 is 16 residues. CDR3 in DNA: TGTGCCAGCAGCCCCGGGCGGGCCCGGCTCACAGATACGCAGTATTTT. Translated, it gives CASSPGRARLTDTQYF.

The chain is built from TRBV7-6 and TRBJ2-3, with TRBD2 matching over 12 bases. CDR3 size: 14 residues. With V trimmed by 5 bases and J by 5 bases, 2 bases remained unmatched. Germline V gene data show CDR1 as SGHVS and CDR2 as FNYEAQ. The CDR3 is CASSLGLAGDTQYF. The CDR3 nucleotides read TGTGCCAGCAGCCTGGGACTAGCGGGAGATACGCAGTATTTT.

This rearrangement joins TRBV4-3 to TRBJ1-4; D may be TRBD1 (5 bases). The CDR3 loop spans 14 amino acids. Germline-derived CDR1 and CDR2 are LGHNA and YSLEER. The ends were cut back, 4 bases at V and 11 bases at J, with 17 bases in the middle. The chain's CDR3 is CASSPQEAGSKLFF. DNA of the CDR3: TGCGCCAGCAGCCCCCAGGAGGCAGGGAGCAAACTGTTTTTT.